This T cell receptor beta chain was retrieved from a study of control samples from healthy donors and cancer patients. The data were produced by immunoSEQ multiplex PCR, yet TCRdb's version contains in-frame clones alone and is incomplete. Of some 130,000 clones in the sample, roughly 90% were seen once. This CDR3 has 13 amino acids. The V gene lost 1 base and the J gene lost 4 bases, with 7 bases spanning the gap. Germline lookup yields CDR1 LGHNA and CDR2 YNFKEQ. Sequenced sample: blood. V and J are TRBV4-2 and TRBJ1-2; D call uncertain. This clonotype originated in a man aged 40-55 years in good health. The CDR3 region has the DNA TGTGCCAGCAGCCAAGCGGACTCCTATGGCTACACCTTC. The encoded protein is CASSQADSYGYTF.